This TCR beta chain was documented in a study of cytomegalovirus exposure and HLA in healthy donors. This clone was recorded a few times. Germline CDR1 is SGHVS and CDR2 is FNYEAQ. The CDR3 totals 19 residues. Trimming at V came to 2 bases and at J to 2 bases, leaving 10 bases not matched to a gene. Libraries were prepared by immunoSEQ multiplex PCR; TCRdb keeps only in-frame clonotypes and omits some of them. The sample has about 190,000 clones; more than 70% are singletons. This rearrangement joins TRBV7-6 to TRBJ2-7, with TRBD2 identical over 15 bases. Sample: PBMCs. The source of this sequence is a woman in her late teens or twenties in good health and CMV-seronegative. CDR3 coding DNA: TGTGCCAGCAGCTTATACCCCCCAGGGACTAGCGGGGGGACCTACGAGCAGTACTTC. This encodes CASSLYPPGTSGGTYEQYF.